The T cell receptor beta chain described here comes from a study of cytomegalovirus exposure and HLA in healthy donors. About the research overall: As released early, the data held roughly 85 million unique TCRs from HLA-typed donors.

Findings of the study overall: A prior analysis recorded that most TCR beta V segments were productive about 87% or about 30% of the time. Later, an analysis showed that TCR beta chains associated with HLA were more clonally expanded than others that were equally common.

On this clone: Its target is unknown.

J lost 6 bases, V lost 5 bases, and 3 bases had no gene match. CDR1 is MNHEY and CDR2 is SMNVEV in the germline V gene (reference sequence). The CDR3 extends over 12 amino acids. Primers for the PCR totalled 60 Vbeta and 13 Jbeta. TCRdb keeps only in-frame clones here, not all; method: immunoSEQ multiplex PCR. This table holds 130,000 or so clones, more than 65% found once. Sequenced sample: PBMCs. This clonotype was obtained from a woman younger than 30 in good health and CMV-seropositive. This chain joins TRBV27 and TRBJ1-1; 7 bases map to TRBD1. Here the CDR3 DNA reads TGTGCCAGCAGTCCGACAGGGTCTGAAGCTTTCTTT. It is translated as CASSPTGSEAFF.